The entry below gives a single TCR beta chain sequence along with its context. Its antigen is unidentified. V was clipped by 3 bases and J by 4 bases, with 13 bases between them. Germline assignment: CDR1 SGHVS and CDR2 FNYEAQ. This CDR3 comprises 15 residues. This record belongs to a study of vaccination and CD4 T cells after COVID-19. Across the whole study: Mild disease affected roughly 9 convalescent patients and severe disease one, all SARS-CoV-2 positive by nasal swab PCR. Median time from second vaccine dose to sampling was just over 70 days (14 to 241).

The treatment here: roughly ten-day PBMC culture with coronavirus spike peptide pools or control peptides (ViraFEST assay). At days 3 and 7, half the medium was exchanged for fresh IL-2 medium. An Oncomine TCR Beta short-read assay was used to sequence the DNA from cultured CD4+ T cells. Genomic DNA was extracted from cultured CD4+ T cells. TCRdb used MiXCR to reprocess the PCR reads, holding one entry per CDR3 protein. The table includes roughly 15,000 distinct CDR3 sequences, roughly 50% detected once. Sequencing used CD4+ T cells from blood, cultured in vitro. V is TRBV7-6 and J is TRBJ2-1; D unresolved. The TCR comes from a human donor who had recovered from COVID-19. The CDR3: CASSLGTSSYNEQFF. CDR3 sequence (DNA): TGTGCCAGCAGCTTGGGAACAAGTTCGTACAATGAGCAGTTCTTC.